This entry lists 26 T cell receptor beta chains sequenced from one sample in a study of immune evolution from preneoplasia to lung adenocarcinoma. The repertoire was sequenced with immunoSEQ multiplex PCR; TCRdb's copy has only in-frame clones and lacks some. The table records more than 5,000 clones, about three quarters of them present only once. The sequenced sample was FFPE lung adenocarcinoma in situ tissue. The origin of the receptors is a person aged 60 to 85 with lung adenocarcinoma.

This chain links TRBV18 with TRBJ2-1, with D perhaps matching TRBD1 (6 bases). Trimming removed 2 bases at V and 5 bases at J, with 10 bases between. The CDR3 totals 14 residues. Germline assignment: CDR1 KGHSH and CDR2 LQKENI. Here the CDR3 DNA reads TGTGCCAGCTCACCAGCAGGGGCGGACAATGAGCAGTTCTTC. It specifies CASSPAGADNEQFF.

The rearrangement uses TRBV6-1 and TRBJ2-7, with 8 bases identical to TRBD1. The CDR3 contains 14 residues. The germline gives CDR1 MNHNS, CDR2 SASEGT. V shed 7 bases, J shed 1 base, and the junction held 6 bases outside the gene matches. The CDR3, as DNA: TGTGCCAGCATTGCCGGGACAGGTTCCTACGAGCAGTACTTC. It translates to CASIAGTGSYEQYF.

The chain's CDR3 is CASSPDRGAYEQYF. CDR3 DNA: TGTGCCAGCAGCCCGGACAGGGGGGCCTACGAGCAGTACTTC. The genes are TRBV5-4 and TRBJ2-7; 10 nucleotides line up with TRBD1. This CDR3 is built from 14 residues. J gave up 2 bases and V 4 bases, and 3 bases lay outside the gene matches. CDR1 is SGHNT, CDR2 YYREEE, per germline (reference sequence).

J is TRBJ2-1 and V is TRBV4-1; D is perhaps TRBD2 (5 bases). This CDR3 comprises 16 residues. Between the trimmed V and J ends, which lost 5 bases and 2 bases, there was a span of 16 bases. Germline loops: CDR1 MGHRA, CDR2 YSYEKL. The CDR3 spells CASSGFGLLPYNEQFF. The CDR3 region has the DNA TGCGCCAGCAGCGGTTTCGGACTCCTACCCTACAATGAGCAGTTCTTC.

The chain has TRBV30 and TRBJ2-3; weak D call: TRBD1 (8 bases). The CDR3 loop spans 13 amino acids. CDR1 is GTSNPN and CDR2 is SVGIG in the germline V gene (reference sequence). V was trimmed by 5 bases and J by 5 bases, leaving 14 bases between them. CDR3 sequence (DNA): TGTGCCTGGGACAGGGGAGGGAGAGATACGCAGTATTTT. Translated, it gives CAWDRGGRDTQYF. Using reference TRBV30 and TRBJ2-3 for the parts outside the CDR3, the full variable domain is SQTIHQWPATLVQPVGSPLSLECTVEGTSNPNLYWYRQAAGRGLQLLFYSVGIGQISSEVPQNLSASRPQDRQFILSSKKLLLSDSGFYLCAWDRGGRDTQYFGPGTRLTVL.

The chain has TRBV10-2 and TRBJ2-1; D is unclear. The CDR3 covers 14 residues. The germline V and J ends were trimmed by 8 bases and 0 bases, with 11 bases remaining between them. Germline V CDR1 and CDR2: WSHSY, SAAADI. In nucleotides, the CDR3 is TGCGCCAGCCGTAAGGACCACTCCTACAATGAGCAGTTCTTC. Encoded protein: CASRKDHSYNEQFF.

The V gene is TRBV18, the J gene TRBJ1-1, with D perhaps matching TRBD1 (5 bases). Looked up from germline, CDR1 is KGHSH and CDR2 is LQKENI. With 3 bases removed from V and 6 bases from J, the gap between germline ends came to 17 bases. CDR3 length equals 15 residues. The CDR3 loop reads CASSPPNWGEAEAFF. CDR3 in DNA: TGTGCCAGCTCACCCCCCAACTGGGGGGAGGCTGAAGCTTTCTTT.

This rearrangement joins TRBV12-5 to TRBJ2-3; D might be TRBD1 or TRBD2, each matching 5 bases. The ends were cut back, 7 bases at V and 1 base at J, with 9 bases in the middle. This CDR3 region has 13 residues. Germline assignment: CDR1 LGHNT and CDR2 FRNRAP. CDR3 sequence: CASVVGGTDTQYF. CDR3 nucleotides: TGTGCTAGTGTGGTGGGGGGCACAGATACGCAGTATTTT.

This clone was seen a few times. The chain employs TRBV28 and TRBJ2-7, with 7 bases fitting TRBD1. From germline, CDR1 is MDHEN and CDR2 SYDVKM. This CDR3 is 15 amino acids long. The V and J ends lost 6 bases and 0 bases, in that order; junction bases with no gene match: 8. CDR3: CASRLGQRSSYEQYF. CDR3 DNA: TGTGCCAGCAGACTGGGACAGAGAAGCTCCTACGAGCAGTACTTC. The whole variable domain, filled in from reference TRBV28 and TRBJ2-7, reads DVKVTQSSRYLVKRTGEKVFLECVQDMDHENMFWYRQDPGLGLRLIYFSYDVKMKEKGDIPEGYSVSREKKERFSLILESASTNQTSMYLCASRLGQRSSYEQYFGPGTRLTVT.

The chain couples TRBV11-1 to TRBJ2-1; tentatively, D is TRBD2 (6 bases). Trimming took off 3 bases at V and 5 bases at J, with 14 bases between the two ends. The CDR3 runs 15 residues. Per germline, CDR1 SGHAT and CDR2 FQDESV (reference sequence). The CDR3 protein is CASSFSGRGNNEQFF. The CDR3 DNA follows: TGTGCCAGCAGCTTCAGTGGACGGGGGAACAATGAGCAGTTCTTC.

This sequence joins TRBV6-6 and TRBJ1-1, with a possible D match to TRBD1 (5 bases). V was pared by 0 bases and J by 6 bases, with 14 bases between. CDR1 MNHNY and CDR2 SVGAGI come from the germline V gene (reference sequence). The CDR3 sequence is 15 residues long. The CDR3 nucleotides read TGTGCCAGCAGTTACTCGAGGAGGGGAGGTGCTGAAGCTTTCTTT. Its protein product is CASSYSRRGGAEAFF.

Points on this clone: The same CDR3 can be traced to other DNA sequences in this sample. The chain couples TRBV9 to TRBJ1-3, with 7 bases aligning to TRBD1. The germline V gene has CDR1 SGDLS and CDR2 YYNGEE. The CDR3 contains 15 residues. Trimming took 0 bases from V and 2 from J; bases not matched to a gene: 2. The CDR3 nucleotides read TGTGCCAGCAGCGTAGGACAGGGACCTGGAAACACCATATATTTT. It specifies CASSVGQGPGNTIYF. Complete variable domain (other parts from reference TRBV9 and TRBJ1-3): DSGVTQTPKHLITATGQRVTLRCSPRSGDLSVYWYQQSLDQGLQFLIQYYNGEERAKGNILERFSAQQFPDLHSELNLSSLELGDSALYFCASSVGQGPGNTIYFGEGSWLTVV.

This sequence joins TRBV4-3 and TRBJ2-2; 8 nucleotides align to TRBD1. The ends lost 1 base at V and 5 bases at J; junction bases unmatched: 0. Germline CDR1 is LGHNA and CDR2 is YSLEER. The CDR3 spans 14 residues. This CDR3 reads CASSQGTGTGELFF. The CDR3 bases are TGCGCCAGCAGCCAAGGGACAGGGACCGGGGAGCTGTTTTTT.

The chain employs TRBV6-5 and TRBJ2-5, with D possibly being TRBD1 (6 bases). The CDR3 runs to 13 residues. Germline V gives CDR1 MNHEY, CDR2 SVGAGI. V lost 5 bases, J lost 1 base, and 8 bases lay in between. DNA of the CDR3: TGTGCCAGCAGTCCGACAGGCCAAGAGACCCAGTACTTC. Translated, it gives CASSPTGQETQYF.

CDR3 sequence: CASSPRSAAGTIQETQYF. The CDR3 DNA sequence: TGTGCCAGCTCACCAAGGTCGGCGGCCGGGACTATACAAGAGACCCAGTACTTC. The J gene is TRBJ2-5, the V gene TRBV18; the match to TRBD2 covers 7 bases. The CDR3 is made up of 18 amino acids. The germline V gene encodes CDR1 KGHSH and CDR2 LQKENI. V dropped 2 bases and J dropped 2; count of bases not matched to a gene: 14.

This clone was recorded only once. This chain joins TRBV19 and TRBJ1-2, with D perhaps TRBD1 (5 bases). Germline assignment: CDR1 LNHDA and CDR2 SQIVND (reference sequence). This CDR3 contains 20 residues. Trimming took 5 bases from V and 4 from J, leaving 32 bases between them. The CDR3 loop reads CASSARSAGSPSHERYGYTF. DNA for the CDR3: TGTGCCAGTAGTGCCCGAAGTGCAGGGTCCCCATCCCACGAACGCTATGGCTACACCTTC.

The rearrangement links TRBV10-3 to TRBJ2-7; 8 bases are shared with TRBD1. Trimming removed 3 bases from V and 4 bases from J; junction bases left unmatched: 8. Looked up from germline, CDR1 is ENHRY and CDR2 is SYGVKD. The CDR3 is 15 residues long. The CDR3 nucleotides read TGTGCCATCAGTGACCCGTCCGACAGGGGTTACGAGCAGTACTTC. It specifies CAISDPSDRGYEQYF.

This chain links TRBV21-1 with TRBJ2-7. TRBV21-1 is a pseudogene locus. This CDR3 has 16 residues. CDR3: CASSKEGRDTPYEQYF. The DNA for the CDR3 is TGTGCCAGCAGCAAAGAGGGGCGGGACACTCCCTACGAGCAGTACTTC.

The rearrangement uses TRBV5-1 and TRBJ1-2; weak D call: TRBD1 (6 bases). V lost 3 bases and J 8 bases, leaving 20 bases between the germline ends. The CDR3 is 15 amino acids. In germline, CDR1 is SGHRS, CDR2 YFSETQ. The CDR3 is CASSWGTFTSEGYTF. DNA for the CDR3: TGCGCCAGCAGCTGGGGGACATTCACCTCGGAGGGCTACACCTTC.

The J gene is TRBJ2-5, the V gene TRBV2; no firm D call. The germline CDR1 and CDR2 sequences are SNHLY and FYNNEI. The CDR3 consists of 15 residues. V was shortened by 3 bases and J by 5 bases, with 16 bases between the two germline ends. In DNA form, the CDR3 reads TGTGCCAGCAGTGAGGGGATGAGGCAAGTCGAGACCCAGTACTTC. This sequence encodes CASSEGMRQVETQYF.

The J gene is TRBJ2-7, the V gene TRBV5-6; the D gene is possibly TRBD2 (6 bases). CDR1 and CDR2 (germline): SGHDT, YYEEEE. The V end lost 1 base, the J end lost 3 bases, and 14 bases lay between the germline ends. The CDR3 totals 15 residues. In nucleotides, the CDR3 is TGTGCCAGCAGCTTGATTTTGACTAGGGGCTACGAGCAGTACTTC. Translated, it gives CASSLILTRGYEQYF.

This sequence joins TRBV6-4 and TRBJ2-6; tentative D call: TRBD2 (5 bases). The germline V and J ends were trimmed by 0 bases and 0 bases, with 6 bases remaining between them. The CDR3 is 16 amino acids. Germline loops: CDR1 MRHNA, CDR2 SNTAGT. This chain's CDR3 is CASSDSTSSGANVLTF. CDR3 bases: TGTGCCAGCAGTGACTCAACTAGCTCTGGGGCCAACGTCCTGACTTTC.

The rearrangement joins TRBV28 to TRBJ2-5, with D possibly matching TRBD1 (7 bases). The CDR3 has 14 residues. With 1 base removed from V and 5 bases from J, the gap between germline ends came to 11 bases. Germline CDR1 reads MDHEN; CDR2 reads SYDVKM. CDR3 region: CASSLSGGMETQYF. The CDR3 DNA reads TGTGCCAGCAGTTTATCAGGGGGGATGGAGACCCAGTACTTC.

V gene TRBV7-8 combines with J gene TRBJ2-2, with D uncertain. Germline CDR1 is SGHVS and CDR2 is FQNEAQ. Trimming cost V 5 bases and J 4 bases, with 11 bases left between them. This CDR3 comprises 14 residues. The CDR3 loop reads CASSPVTLTGELFF. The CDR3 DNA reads TGTGCCAGCAGCCCCGTGACACTCACCGGGGAGCTGTTTTTT.

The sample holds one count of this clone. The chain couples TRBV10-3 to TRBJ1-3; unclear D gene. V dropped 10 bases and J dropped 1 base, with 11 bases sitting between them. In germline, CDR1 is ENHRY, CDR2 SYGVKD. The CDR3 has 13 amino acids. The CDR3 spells CATYEGSGNTIYF. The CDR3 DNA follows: TGTGCCACCTACGAAGGGTCTGGAAACACCATATATTTT.

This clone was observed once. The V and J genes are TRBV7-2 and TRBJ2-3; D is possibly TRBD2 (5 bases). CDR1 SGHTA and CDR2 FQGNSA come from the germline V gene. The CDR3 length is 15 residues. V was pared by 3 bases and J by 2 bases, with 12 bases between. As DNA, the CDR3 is TGTGCCAGCAGCTTCCTAGCCTCACCCACAGATACGCAGTATTTT. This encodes CASSFLASPTDTQYF.